This is a list of T cell receptor beta chains from one sample in a study of regulatory T cells in long-lasting Graves disease. TCRdb reprocessed the multiplex PCR reads with MiXCR, giving one entry per CDR3 protein. The table lists fewer than 550,000 distinct CDR3 sequences, over 15% of them singletons. These data were also reused for a study on T cells in Graves' hyperthyroidism and ophthalmopathy.

Here the sequenced sample was peripheral blood mononuclear cells (PBMCs), taken at new diagnosis, from a patient treated with antithyroid drugs. These receptors all stem from a woman aged 18-35 years with Graves disease. Both conserved end residues are part of each CDR3. D genes are given only for firm matches. Clone size, where shown, is once, few, many, or a class for clones that have expanded.

clone_size: few
j_call: TRBJ2-5
v_call: TRBV14
d_call: .
cdr3_nt: TGTGCCAGCAGCTACCTAAGGGTATCAGAGACCCAGTACTTC
cdr3_aa: CASSYLRVSETQYF

clone_size: once
j_call: TRBJ2-5
v_call: TRBV10-3
d_call: .
cdr3_nt: TGTGCCTTCAGTGAGGGGACCGGCCAACAAGAGACCCAGTACTTC
cdr3_aa: CAFSEGTGQQETQYF

clone_size: many
j_call: TRBJ1-2
v_call: TRBV12-3/TRBV12-4
d_call: TRBD1
cdr3_nt: TGTGCCAGCAGTTTCCTCCCAGGGGGCGATGGCTACACCTTC
cdr3_aa: CASSFLPGGDGYTF

clone_size: many
j_call: TRBJ2-1
v_call: TRBV3-1
d_call: .
cdr3_nt: TGTGCCAGCAGCCAAGATTCGGGTCGGATCAATGAGCAGTTCTTC
cdr3_aa: CASSQDSGRINEQFF

clone_size: few
j_call: TRBJ1-4
v_call: TRBV5-1
d_call: .
cdr3_nt: TGCGCCAGCAGCCGGGGACGGGAGGCTAATGAAAAACTGTTTTTT
cdr3_aa: CASSRGREANEKLFF

clone_size: many
j_call: TRBJ2-7
v_call: TRBV28
d_call: .
cdr3_nt: TGTGCCAGCAACCTCGGGGTTCCCTACGAGCAGTACTTC
cdr3_aa: CASNLGVPYEQYF

clone_size: many
j_call: TRBJ1-2
v_call: TRBV28
d_call: TRBD1
cdr3_nt: TGTGCCAGCGTGGGGACAGGGAAATTGGATGGCTACACCTTC
cdr3_aa: CASVGTGKLDGYTF

clone_size: .
j_call: TRBJ1-1
v_call: TRBV30
d_call: TRBD1
cdr3_nt: TGTGCCTGGAGTCGACAGGGGCTCACTGAAGCTTTCTTT
cdr3_aa: CAWSRQGLTEAFF

clone_size: many
j_call: TRBJ1-5
v_call: TRBV2
d_call: .
cdr3_nt: TGTGCCAGCAAAGGGGCTAGCAATCAGCCCCAGCATTTT
cdr3_aa: CASKGASNQPQHF

clone_size: many
j_call: TRBJ2-7
v_call: TRBV28
d_call: .
cdr3_nt: TGTGCCAGCAGTTTATCAGTCTCCGAGCAGTACTTC
cdr3_aa: CASSLSVSEQYF

clone_size: many
j_call: TRBJ1-1
v_call: TRBV6-1
d_call: TRBD1
cdr3_nt: TGTGCCAGCAACGCCGGGACAGGGAACACTGAAGCTTTCTTT
cdr3_aa: CASNAGTGNTEAFF

clone_size: few
j_call: TRBJ2-1
v_call: TRBV7-9
d_call: TRBD2
cdr3_nt: TGTGCCAGCAGCCCGCTAGCGGGAGTTCAACCAAGCTCCTACAATGAGCAGTTCTTC
cdr3_aa: CASSPLAGVQPSSYNEQFF

clone_size: few
j_call: TRBJ2-1
v_call: TRBV5-8
d_call: TRBD2
cdr3_nt: TGTGCCAGCCTAGCGGGAGGTTTCTACAATGAGCAGTTCTTC
cdr3_aa: CASLAGGFYNEQFF

clone_size: few
j_call: TRBJ1-2
v_call: TRBV27
d_call: .
cdr3_nt: TGTGCCAGCGGCAGTCCCCCCTCGGTGGAAGGCTACACCTTC
cdr3_aa: CASGSPPSVEGYTF

clone_size: many
j_call: TRBJ2-7
v_call: TRBV30
d_call: TRBD2
cdr3_nt: TGTGCCTGGAGTCCAGGCGGGGGTTATGTGGAGCAGTACTTC
cdr3_aa: CAWSPGGGYVEQYF

clone_size: few
j_call: TRBJ2-7
v_call: TRBV5-1
d_call: .
cdr3_nt: TGCGCCAGCAGCTTGGAGTTGGCTCCCTACGAGCAGTACTTC
cdr3_aa: CASSLELAPYEQYF

clone_size: .
j_call: TRBJ2-2
v_call: TRBV11-3
d_call: .
cdr3_nt: TGTGCCAGCAGCTCCGGCCTGTCCCGTTCCGATACCGGGGAGCTGTTTTTT
cdr3_aa: CASSSGLSRSDTGELFF

clone_size: .
j_call: TRBJ2-7
v_call: TRBV6-1
d_call: TRBD2
cdr3_nt: TGTGCCAGCAGTCCGGGGACTAGCGGGGATTACCACTCCTACGAGCAGTACTTC
cdr3_aa: CASSPGTSGDYHSYEQYF

clone_size: many
j_call: TRBJ2-1
v_call: TRBV12-5
d_call: TRBD2
cdr3_nt: TGTGCTAGTGGTTTGGTACTTGGAGCCCTAGCGGGTTTTACCTACAATGAGCAGTTCTTC
cdr3_aa: CASGLVLGALAGFTYNEQFF

clone_size: many
j_call: TRBJ1-4
v_call: TRBV30
d_call: .
cdr3_nt: TGTGCCTGGAGTACGGGGGGGAATGAAAAACTGTTTTTT
cdr3_aa: CAWSTGGNEKLFF

clone_size: many
j_call: TRBJ2-1
v_call: TRBV20-1
d_call: .
cdr3_nt: TGCAGTGCTGTAGACGCTAGCTCCTACAATGAGCAGTTCTTC
cdr3_aa: CSAVDASSYNEQFF

clone_size: many
j_call: TRBJ1-1
v_call: TRBV28
d_call: TRBD1
cdr3_nt: TGTGCCAGCTACCCGGACAGGGTCGCTGAAGCTTTCTTT
cdr3_aa: CASYPDRVAEAFF

clone_size: many
j_call: TRBJ2-7
v_call: TRBV24-1
d_call: TRBD1
cdr3_nt: TGTGCCACCAGTGATTTGAGGGACAGGGACGAGCAGTACTTC
cdr3_aa: CATSDLRDRDEQYF

clone_size: few
j_call: TRBJ1-4
v_call: TRBV6-4
d_call: TRBD1
cdr3_nt: TGTGCCAGCAGTTACCTCCGGGACAGGGGCTACGAAAAACTGTTTTTT
cdr3_aa: CASSYLRDRGYEKLFF

clone_size: many
j_call: TRBJ2-1
v_call: TRBV12-3/TRBV12-4
d_call: .
cdr3_nt: TGTGCCAGCAGTTTGAGTCTCGACAATGAGCAGTTCTTC
cdr3_aa: CASSLSLDNEQFF

clone_size: many
j_call: TRBJ2-1
v_call: TRBV7-2
d_call: TRBD2
cdr3_nt: TGTGCCAGCAGCTCTAATGCGGGAGGACCCTTCTACAATGAGCAGTTCTTC
cdr3_aa: CASSSNAGGPFYNEQFF

clone_size: .
j_call: TRBJ1-1
v_call: TRBV28
d_call: TRBD1
cdr3_nt: TGTGCCAGCAGTTTAATGCAGGGGGGGGCTTTCTTT
cdr3_aa: CASSLMQGGAFF

clone_size: many
j_call: TRBJ2-1
v_call: TRBV5-1
d_call: TRBD2
cdr3_nt: TGTGCCAGCAGCTTAACTAGCGGAGAATACAATGAGCAGTTCTTC
cdr3_aa: CASSLTSGEYNEQFF